This passage covers 27 T cell receptor beta chains from one sample sequenced in a study of blood T cell repertoires in COVID-19. Sequencing was performed with immunoSEQ multiplex PCR; in TCRdb, only in-frame clones are kept and a portion is missing. The repertoire has about 68,000 clones, roughly 85% of them found once; the top ten carry approximately 25%. The specimen was peripheral blood. These TCRs come from a man aged 45-65 years with acute or convalescent COVID-19.

The V call is TRBV7-2, the J call TRBJ1-6; D unclear. The CDR3 is 12 amino acids. The ends were cut back, 5 bases at V and 12 bases at J, with 11 bases in the middle. In germline, CDR1 is SGHTA, CDR2 FQGNSA. The CDR3 loop reads CASSRPGGPLHF. The CDR3 nucleotides read TGTGCCAGCAGCCGTCCCGGAGGACCCCTCCACTTT.

J is TRBJ1-1 and V is TRBV27; D is ambiguous. Trimming took 3 bases from V and 0 from J, leaving 5 bases between them. Looked up from germline, CDR1 is MNHEY and CDR2 is SMNVEV (reference sequence). The CDR3 length is 13 residues. The CDR3 protein is CASSFNLNTEAFF. CDR3 nucleotide sequence: TGTGCCAGCAGTTTTAACTTGAACACTGAAGCTTTCTTT.

This chain joins TRBV27 and TRBJ1-1, with a possible D match to TRBD1 (5 bases). Deletions cut 2 bases from V and 6 bases from J, with 10 bases between. This CDR3 is built from 13 residues. The germline V gene has CDR1 MNHEY and CDR2 SMNVEV (reference sequence). CDR3 in amino acids: CASSLEGRAEAFF. The CDR3 nucleotides are TGTGCCAGCAGTTTAGAGGGGAGGGCTGAAGCTTTCTTT.

This rearrangement joins TRBV11-2 to TRBJ2-7; TRBD1 aligns across 10 bases. J lost 3 bases, V lost 5 bases, and 1 base had no gene match. The length of the CDR3 is 13 residues. Germline-derived CDR1 and CDR2 are SGHAT and FQNNGV. CDR3 nucleotides: TGTGCCAGCAGCGGGACAGGGGTCTACGAGCAGTACTTC. Translating it yields CASSGTGVYEQYF.

This clone was seen a handful of times. This chain connects TRBV27 to TRBJ2-6, with 9 bases fitting TRBD1. J lost 0 bases, V lost 3 bases, and 6 bases had no gene match. This CDR3 spans 18 amino acids. Germline CDR1 is MNHEY and CDR2 is SMNVEV (reference sequence). CDR3 sequence reads: CASSFGGTGLSGANVLTF. As DNA, the CDR3 is TGTGCCAGCAGTTTCGGAGGGACAGGGCTCTCTGGGGCCAACGTCCTGACTTTC.

V is TRBV7-2 and J is TRBJ1-1; weak D call: TRBD1 (6 bases). With 0 bases removed from V and 4 bases from J, the gap between germline ends came to 9 bases. This CDR3 contains 14 residues. Germline CDR1 reads SGHTA; CDR2 reads FQGNSA. The DNA of the CDR3 is TGTGCCAGCAGCTTAGCTGGGGGCGGCACTGAAGCTTTCTTT. This gives the protein CASSLAGGGTEAFF.

V is TRBV6-5 and J is TRBJ2-1; 7 bases align to TRBD1. The V segment lost 7 bases and the J segment 9 bases; nucleotides outside the gene matches: 9. Germline CDR1 reads MNHEY; CDR2 reads SVGAGI. This CDR3 is built from 13 residues. CDR3 residues: CASTTGARSEQFF. CDR3 sequence (DNA): TGTGCCAGCACAACAGGGGCAAGGAGTGAGCAGTTCTTC.

There are a few counts of this clone. The chain carries TRBV30 and TRBJ1-2, with D possibly matching TRBD1 (6 bases). This CDR3 contains 14 residues. Trimming removed 3 bases from V and 6 bases from J, with 17 bases in between. Germline lookup yields CDR1 GTSNPN and CDR2 SVGIG (reference sequence). The DNA for the CDR3 is TGTGCCTGGAGCAGGGGACGGCAGGACGATGGCTACACCTTC. This codes for CAWSRGRQDDGYTF. Full variable domain (missing parts from reference TRBV30 and TRBJ1-2): SQTIHQWPATLVQPVGSPLSLECTVEGTSNPNLYWYRQAAGRGLQLLFYSVGIGQISSEVPQNLSASRPQDRQFILSSKKLLLSDSGFYLCAWSRGRQDDGYTFGSGTRLTVV.

The rearrangement uses TRBV4-1 and TRBJ2-7, with TRBD2 matching over 9 bases. Germline V lookup: CDR1 MGHRA, CDR2 YSYEKL. This CDR3 is 18 amino acids long. V shed 3 bases, J shed 4 bases, and the junction held 16 bases outside the gene matches. This chain's CDR3 is CASSQGVAGETALYEQYV. The CDR3 nucleotides read TGCGCCAGCAGCCAGGGGGTAGCGGGGGAGACGGCCCTTTACGAGCAGTACGTC.

This clone was seen just once. The chain links TRBV19 to TRBJ2-1, with 7 positions matching TRBD2. J gave up 4 bases and V 8 bases, and 5 bases lay outside the gene matches. The germline V gene has CDR1 LNHDA and CDR2 SQIVND (reference sequence). This CDR3 has 13 residues. CDR3 sequence: CASSLGLYNEQFF. The CDR3 coding sequence is TGTGCCAGTTCTCTGGGACTATACAATGAGCAGTTCTTC. Using reference TRBV19 and TRBJ2-1 for the parts outside the CDR3, the full variable domain is DGGITQSPKYLFRKEGQNVTLSCEQNLNHDAMYWYRQDPGQGLRLIYYSQIVNDFQKGDIAEGYSVSREKKESFPLTVTSAQKNPTAFYLCASSLGLYNEQFFGPGTRLTVL.

Only one count was recorded for this clone. The chain combines TRBV2 with TRBJ2-7; 9 bases match TRBD2. Unmatched junction bases numbered 6, after V lost 2 bases and J lost 10 bases. This CDR3 is 13 amino acids long. Germline CDR1 and CDR2: SNHLY and FYNNEI. The CDR3 nucleotides read TGTGCCAGCAGTGAAATTAGCGGGGGCCCCCAGTACGTC. It specifies CASSEISGGPQYV.

The chain uses TRBV6-5 and TRBJ1-3; 7 nucleotides line up with TRBD1. Germline values: CDR1 MNHEY, CDR2 SVGAGI. The CDR3 is made up of 13 amino acids. The junction had 1 base not matched to a gene; V was cut back by 6 bases and J by 2 bases. The CDR3 region is CASSTGAGNTIYF. In DNA form, the CDR3 reads TGTGCCAGCAGCACAGGGGCTGGAAACACCATATATTTT.

This chain connects TRBV2 to TRBJ2-7; D uncertain. The V and J ends lost 7 bases and 4 bases respectively, with 17 bases between them. Germline CDR1 is SNHLY and CDR2 is FYNNEI. The CDR3 runs 14 residues. CDR3 sequence reads: CASTPAAGAYEQYF. For the CDR3, the DNA is TGTGCCAGCACACCCGCGGCCGGAGCTTACGAGCAGTACTTC.

The chain couples TRBV29-1 to TRBJ1-1; 7 nucleotides agree with TRBD1. Germline CDR1 reads SQVTM; CDR2 reads ANQGSEA. CDR3 length: 14 amino acids. After removal of 1 base from V and 4 bases from J, the junction contained 6 bases not matched to a gene. CDR3: CSVEGGGAGTEAFF. DNA of the CDR3: TGCAGCGTTGAAGGAGGGGGCGCGGGCACTGAAGCTTTCTTT. The variable domain in full, completed from reference TRBV29-1 and TRBJ1-1, reads SAVISQKPSRDICQRGTSLTIQCQVDSQVTMMFWYRQQPGQSLTLIATANQGSEATYESGFVIDKFPISRPNLTFSTLTVSNMSPEDSSIYLCSVEGGGAGTEAFFGQGTRLTVV.

The V call is TRBV12-3 or TRBV12-4, the J call TRBJ1-1; D is undetermined. This CDR3 contains 12 residues. The V gene lost 6 bases and the J gene lost 4 bases, with 9 bases spanning the gap. As DNA, the CDR3 is TGTGCCAGCAGCCTTCGTCTCACTGAAGCTTTCTTT. This encodes CASSLRLTEAFF.

The rearrangement uses TRBV6-2 or TRBV6-3 and TRBJ1-2; possibly TRBD1 for D (6 bases). Germline lookup yields CDR1 MNHEY and CDR2 SVGEGT. V was clipped by 5 bases and J by 4 bases, with 11 bases between them. The CDR3 runs 13 residues. CDR3 in amino acids: CASSKTGAYGYTF. CDR3 coding DNA: TGTGCCAGCAGTAAGACAGGTGCCTATGGCTACACCTTC.

The chain recombines TRBV30 with TRBJ1-3, with no clear D. In germline, CDR1 is GTSNPN, CDR2 SVGIG (reference sequence). The length of the CDR3 is 14 residues. V lost 1 base to trimming and J lost 0 bases, with 7 bases between them. In DNA, the CDR3 is TGTGCCTGGAGTGGGGCCTTCTCTGGAAACACCATATATTTT. Its protein is CAWSGAFSGNTIYF.

The genes are TRBV6-1 and TRBJ1-6, with a possible D match to TRBD1 (5 bases). V was shortened by 0 bases and J by 5 bases, with 8 bases between the two germline ends. The germline V gene has CDR1 MNHNS and CDR2 SASEGT. The CDR3 sequence is 15 residues long. CDR3: CASSEARGDNSPLHF. CDR3 nucleotide sequence: TGTGCCAGCAGTGAAGCGCGGGGGGATAATTCACCCCTCCACTTT.

This chain links TRBV6-5 with TRBJ1-4, with 7 bases that match TRBD1. The CDR3 is 14 residues long. With V trimmed by 8 bases and J by 0 bases, 3 bases remained unmatched. In germline, CDR1 is MNHEY, CDR2 SVGAGI. This chain's CDR3 is CASRDSATNEKLFF. The CDR3 nucleotides are TGTGCCAGCCGGGACAGCGCAACTAATGAAAAACTGTTTTTT.

This clone was seen only a few times. The chain carries TRBV7-2 and TRBJ2-1; D is perhaps TRBD2 (5 bases). CDR1 and CDR2 from the germline V gene are SGHTA and FQGNSA. The V end was cut by 4 bases, the J end by 6 bases, with 10 bases between. The CDR3 runs to 13 residues. For the CDR3, the DNA is TGTGCCAGCAGCTCGACCGGGATCAATGAGCAGTTCTTC. Translating gives CASSSTGINEQFF.

The chain links TRBV5-4 to TRBJ2-5, with D possibly being TRBD1 (7 bases). CDR1 is SGHNT, CDR2 YYREEE, per germline (reference sequence). V shed 5 bases and J shed 5 bases, with 13 bases lying between them. This CDR3 has 13 amino acids. For the CDR3, the DNA is TGTGCCAGCAGTCCACAGGGGAGGGAGACCCAGTACTTC. Protein product: CASSPQGRETQYF.

This rearrangement joins TRBV5-1 to TRBJ2-2; 12 nucleotides match TRBD2. The CDR3 consists of 16 residues. V shed 3 bases and J 6 bases; nucleotides not matched to a gene: 6. Germline V CDR1 and CDR2: SGHRS, YFSETQ. Written as DNA, the CDR3 is TGCGCCAGCAGCTACCCTAGCGGGGGGGCCTCCGGGGAGCTGTTTTTT. This sequence encodes CASSYPSGGASGELFF.

The chain carries TRBV7-9 and TRBJ1-1; the match to TRBD1 covers 8 bases. CDR1 is SEHNR and CDR2 is FQNEAQ in the germline V gene (reference sequence). J lost 0 bases, V lost 5 bases, and 8 bases had no gene match. This CDR3 region has 16 residues. The CDR3: CASSKSRGQVNTEAFF. CDR3 coding DNA: TGTGCCAGCAGCAAATCCAGGGGGCAGGTGAACACTGAAGCTTTCTTT.

The chain joins TRBV5-4 to TRBJ2-3, with TRBD2 identical over 9 bases. The trim removed 5 bases at V and 5 bases at J, leaving 15 bases unmatched. CDR3 length: 17 amino acids. Germline V gene sequence: CDR1 SGHNT, CDR2 YYREEE (reference sequence). CDR3 nucleotide sequence: TGTGCCAGCAGTCGGGGCGGTGGCGGGGGGGCCGGAGATACGCAGTATTTT. Translating gives CASSRGGGGGAGDTQYF.

The rearrangement joins TRBV24-1 to TRBJ2-1; 8 bases line up with TRBD2. Looked up from germline, CDR1 is KGHDR and CDR2 is SFDVKD. The CDR3 contains 15 residues. V was pared by 5 bases and J by 9 bases, with 11 bases of the junction left unmatched. CDR3 DNA sequence: TGTGCCACCAGTGCTCCGCGGTTTAGCGGGGCTGAGCAGTTCTTC. It specifies CATSAPRFSGAEQFF.

The chain employs TRBV6-5 and TRBJ1-1, with D perhaps TRBD1 (6 bases). CDR3 length: 12 amino acids. Germline lookup yields CDR1 MNHEY and CDR2 SVGAGI. V was trimmed by 5 bases and J by 8 bases, leaving 12 bases between them. The CDR3 reads CASSTGSVEAFF. The CDR3 DNA reads as TGTGCCAGCAGTACAGGGAGCGTAGAAGCTTTCTTT.

The rearrangement links TRBV27 to TRBJ2-7; maybe TRBD1 (6 bases). CDR1 is MNHEY, CDR2 SMNVEV, per germline (reference sequence). There are 15 residues in the CDR3. The germline V and J ends were trimmed by 5 bases and 2 bases, with 16 bases remaining between them. CDR3 bases: TGTGCCAGCAGTCCAACAGGGTCTGAAACCTACGAGCAGTACTTC. Translated: CASSPTGSETYEQYF.